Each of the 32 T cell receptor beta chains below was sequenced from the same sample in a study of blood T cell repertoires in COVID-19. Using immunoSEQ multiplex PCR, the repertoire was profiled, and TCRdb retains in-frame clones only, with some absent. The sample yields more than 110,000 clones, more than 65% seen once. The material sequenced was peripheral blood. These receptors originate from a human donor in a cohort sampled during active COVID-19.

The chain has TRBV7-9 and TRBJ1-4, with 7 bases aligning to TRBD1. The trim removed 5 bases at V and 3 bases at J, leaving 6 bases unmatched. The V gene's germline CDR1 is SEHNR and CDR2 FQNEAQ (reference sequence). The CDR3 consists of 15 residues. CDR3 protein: CASSPGGISNEKLFF. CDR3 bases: TGTGCCAGCAGCCCAGGGGGGATCTCTAATGAAAAACTGTTTTTT.

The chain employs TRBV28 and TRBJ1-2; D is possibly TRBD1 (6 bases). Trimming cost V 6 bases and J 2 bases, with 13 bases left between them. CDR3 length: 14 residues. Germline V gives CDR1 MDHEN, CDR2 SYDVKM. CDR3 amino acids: CASSSIQGNYGYTF. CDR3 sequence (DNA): TGTGCCAGCAGCAGTATTCAGGGGAACTATGGCTACACCTTC.

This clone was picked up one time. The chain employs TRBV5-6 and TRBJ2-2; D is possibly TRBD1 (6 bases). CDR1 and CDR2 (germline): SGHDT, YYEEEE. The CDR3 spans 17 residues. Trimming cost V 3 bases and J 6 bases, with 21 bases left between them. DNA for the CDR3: TGTGCCAGCAGCTCCAGGGGACGCAAAAAGGGGCCCGGGGAGCTGTTTTTT. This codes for CASSSRGRKKGPGELFF. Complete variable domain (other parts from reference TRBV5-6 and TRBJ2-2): DAGVTQSPTHLIKTRGQQVTLRCSPKSGHDTVSWYQQALGQGPQFIFQYYEEEERQRGNFPDRFSGHQFPNYSSELNVNALLLGDSALYLCASSSRGRKKGPGELFFGEGSRLTVL.

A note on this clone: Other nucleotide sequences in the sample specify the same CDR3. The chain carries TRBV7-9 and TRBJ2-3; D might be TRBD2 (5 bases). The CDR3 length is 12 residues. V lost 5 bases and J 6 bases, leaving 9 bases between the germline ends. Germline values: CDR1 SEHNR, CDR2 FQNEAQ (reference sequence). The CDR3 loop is CASSPGGDTQYF. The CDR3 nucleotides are TGTGCCAGCAGCCCCGGAGGCGATACGCAGTATTTT.

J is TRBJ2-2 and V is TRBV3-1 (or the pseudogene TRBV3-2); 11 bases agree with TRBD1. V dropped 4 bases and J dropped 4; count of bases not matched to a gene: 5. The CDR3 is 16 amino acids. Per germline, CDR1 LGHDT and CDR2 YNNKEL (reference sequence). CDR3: CASSPTGTGGTGELFF. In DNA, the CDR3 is TGTGCCAGCAGCCCAACCGGGACAGGGGGCACCGGGGAGCTGTTTTTT.

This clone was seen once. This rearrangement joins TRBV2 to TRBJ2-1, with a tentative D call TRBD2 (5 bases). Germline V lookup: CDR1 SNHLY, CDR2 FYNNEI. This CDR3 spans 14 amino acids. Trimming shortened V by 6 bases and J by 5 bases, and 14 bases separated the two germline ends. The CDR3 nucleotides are TGTGCCAGCAGCGCCGGAGAGGGCCACAATGAGCAGTTCTTC. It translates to CASSAGEGHNEQFF.

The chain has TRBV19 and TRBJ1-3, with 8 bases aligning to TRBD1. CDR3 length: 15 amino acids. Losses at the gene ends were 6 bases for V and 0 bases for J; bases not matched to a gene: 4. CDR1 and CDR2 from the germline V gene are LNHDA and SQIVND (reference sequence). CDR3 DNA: TGTGCCAGTAGGGGACAGGTGAACTCTGGAAACACCATATATTTT. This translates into CASRGQVNSGNTIYF. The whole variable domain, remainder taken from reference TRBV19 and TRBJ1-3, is DGGITQSPKYLFRKEGQNVTLSCEQNLNHDAMYWYRQDPGQGLRLIYYSQIVNDFQKGDIAEGYSVSREKKESFPLTVTSAQKNPTAFYLCASRGQVNSGNTIYFGEGSWLTVV.

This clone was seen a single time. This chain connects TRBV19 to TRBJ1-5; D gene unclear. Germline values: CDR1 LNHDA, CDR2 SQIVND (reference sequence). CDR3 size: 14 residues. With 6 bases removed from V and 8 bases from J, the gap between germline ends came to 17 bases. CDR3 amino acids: CASRTSGIHEPQHF. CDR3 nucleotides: TGTGCCAGTAGGACATCCGGGATCCATGAGCCCCAGCATTTT.

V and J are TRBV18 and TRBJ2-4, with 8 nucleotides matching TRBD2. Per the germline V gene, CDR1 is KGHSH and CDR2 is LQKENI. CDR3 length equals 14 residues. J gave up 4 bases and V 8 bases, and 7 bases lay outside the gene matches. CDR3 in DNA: TGTGCCAGCACGCGGGGGGCCGAAAAAAACATTCAGTACTTC. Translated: CASTRGAEKNIQYF.

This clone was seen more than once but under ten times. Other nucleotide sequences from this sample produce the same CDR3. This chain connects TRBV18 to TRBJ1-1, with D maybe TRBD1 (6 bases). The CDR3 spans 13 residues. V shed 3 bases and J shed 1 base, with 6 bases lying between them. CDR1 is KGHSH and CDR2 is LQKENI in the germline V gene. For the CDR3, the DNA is TGTGCCAGCTCACCGGGACAGAACACTGAAGCTTTCTTT. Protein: CASSPGQNTEAFF.

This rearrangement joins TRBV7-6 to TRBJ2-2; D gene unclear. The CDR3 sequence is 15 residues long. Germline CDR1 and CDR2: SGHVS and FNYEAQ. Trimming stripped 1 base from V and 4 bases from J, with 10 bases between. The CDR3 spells CASSLVLNPTGELFF. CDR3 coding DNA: TGTGCCAGCAGCTTAGTACTAAACCCCACCGGGGAGCTGTTTTTT.

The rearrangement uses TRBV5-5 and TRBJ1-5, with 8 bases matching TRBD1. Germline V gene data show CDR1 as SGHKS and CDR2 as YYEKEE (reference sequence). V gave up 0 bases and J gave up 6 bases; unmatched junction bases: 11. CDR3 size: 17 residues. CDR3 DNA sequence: TGTGCCAGCAGCTTGGTCCCTGGGCAGGGGGCGGTTCAGCCCCAGCATTTT. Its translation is CASSLVPGQGAVQPQHF.

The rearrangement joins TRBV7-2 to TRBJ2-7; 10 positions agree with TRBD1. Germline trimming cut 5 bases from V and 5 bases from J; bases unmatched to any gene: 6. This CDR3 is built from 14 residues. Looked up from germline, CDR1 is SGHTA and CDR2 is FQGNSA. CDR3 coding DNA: TGTGCCAGCAGCGGGACAGGGGCTTGGGACGAGCAGTACTTC. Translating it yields CASSGTGAWDEQYF.

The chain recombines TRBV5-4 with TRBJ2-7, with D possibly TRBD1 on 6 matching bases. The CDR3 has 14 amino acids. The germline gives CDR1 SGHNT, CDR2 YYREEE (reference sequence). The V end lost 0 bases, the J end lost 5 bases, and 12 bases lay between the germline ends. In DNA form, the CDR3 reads TGTGCCAGCAGCTTGGGGGGGCAGGGTAACGAGCAGTACTTC. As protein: CASSLGGQGNEQYF.

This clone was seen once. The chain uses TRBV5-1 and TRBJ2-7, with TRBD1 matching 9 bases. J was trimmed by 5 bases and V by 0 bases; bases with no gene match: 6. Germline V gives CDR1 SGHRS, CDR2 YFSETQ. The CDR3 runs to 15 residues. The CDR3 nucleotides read TGCGCCAGCAGCTTGGCCGGGACAGGGAGCCACGAGCAGTACTTC. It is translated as CASSLAGTGSHEQYF.

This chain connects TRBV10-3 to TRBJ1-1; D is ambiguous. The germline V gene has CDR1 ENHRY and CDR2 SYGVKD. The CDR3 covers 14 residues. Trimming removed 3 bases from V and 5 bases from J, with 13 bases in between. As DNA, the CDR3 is TGTGCCATCAGTGATCGGGCTGGGGAGACTGAAGCTTTCTTT. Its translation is CAISDRAGETEAFF.

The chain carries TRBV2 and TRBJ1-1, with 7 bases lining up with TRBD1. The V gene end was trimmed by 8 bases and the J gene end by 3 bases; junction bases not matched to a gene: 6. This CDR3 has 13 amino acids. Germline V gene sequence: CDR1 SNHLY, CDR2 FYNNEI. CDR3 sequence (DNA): TGTGCCAGCCAAGACAGGGTATACACTGAAGCTTTCTTT. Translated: CASQDRVYTEAFF. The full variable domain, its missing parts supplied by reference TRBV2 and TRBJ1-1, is EPEVTQTPSHQVTQMGQEVILRCVPISNHLYFYWYRQILGQKVEFLVSFYNNEISEKSEIFDDQFSVERPDGSNFTLKIRSTKLEDSAMYFCASQDRVYTEAFFGQGTRLTVV.

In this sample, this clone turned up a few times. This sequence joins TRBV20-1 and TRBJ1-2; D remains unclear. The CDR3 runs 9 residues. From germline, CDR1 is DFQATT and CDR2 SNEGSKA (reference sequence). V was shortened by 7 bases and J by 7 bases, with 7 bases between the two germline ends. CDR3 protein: CSGGRGYTF. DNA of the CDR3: TGCAGTGGAGGGCGTGGCTACACCTTC.

In DNA form, the CDR3 reads TGTGCCAGCAGAGACCCTCAGGGGAGATATGCTTTCTTT. Amino acid sequence: CASRDPQGRYAFF. The chain couples TRBV6-6 to TRBJ1-1; the D gene is possibly TRBD1 (6 bases). CDR1 is MNHNY, CDR2 SVGAGI, per germline (reference sequence). CDR3 length: 13 residues. The ends were cut back, 6 bases at V and 11 bases at J, with 19 bases in the middle.

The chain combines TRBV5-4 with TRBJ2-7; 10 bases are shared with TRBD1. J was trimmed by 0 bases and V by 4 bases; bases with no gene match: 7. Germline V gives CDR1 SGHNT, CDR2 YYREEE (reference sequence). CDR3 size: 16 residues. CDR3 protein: CASSMTGGQRSYEQYF. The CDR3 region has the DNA TGTGCCAGCAGCATGACAGGGGGCCAACGCTCCTACGAGCAGTACTTC.

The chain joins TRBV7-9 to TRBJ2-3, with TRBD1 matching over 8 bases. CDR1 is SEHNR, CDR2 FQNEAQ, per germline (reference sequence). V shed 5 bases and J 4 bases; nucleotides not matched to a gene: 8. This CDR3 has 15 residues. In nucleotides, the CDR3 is TGTGCCAGCAGCCCACAATCGACAGGGGCAGATACGCAGTATTTT. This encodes CASSPQSTGADTQYF.

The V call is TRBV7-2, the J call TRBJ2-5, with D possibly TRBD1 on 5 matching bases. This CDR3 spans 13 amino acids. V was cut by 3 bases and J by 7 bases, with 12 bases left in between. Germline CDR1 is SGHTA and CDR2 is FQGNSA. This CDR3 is CASSFGAVGTQYF. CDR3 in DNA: TGTGCCAGCAGCTTTGGGGCCGTGGGGACCCAGTACTTC.

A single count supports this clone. CDR3 sequence reads: CASRRQGNNQPQHF. The CDR3 DNA sequence: TGTGCCAGCAGAAGACAGGGTAACAATCAGCCCCAGCATTTT. The rearrangement joins TRBV6-5 to TRBJ1-5; 7 bases agree with TRBD1. CDR3 length: 14 amino acids. V lost 6 bases to trimming and J lost 3 bases; unmatched junction nucleotides: 5. Germline CDR1 MNHEY, CDR2 SVGAGI.

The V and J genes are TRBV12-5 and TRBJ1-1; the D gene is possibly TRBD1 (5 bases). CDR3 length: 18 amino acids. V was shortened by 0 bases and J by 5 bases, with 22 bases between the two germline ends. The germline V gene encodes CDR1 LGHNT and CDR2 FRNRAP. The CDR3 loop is CASGLVRGTSGLDTEAFF. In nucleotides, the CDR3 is TGTGCTAGTGGTTTGGTACGGGGGACTTCGGGGTTGGATACTGAAGCTTTCTTT.

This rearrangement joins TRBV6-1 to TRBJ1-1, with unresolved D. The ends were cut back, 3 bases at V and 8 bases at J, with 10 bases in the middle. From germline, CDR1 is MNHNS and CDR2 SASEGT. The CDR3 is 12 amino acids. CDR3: CASSEPGREAFF. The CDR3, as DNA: TGTGCCAGCAGTGAGCCGGGTAGGGAAGCTTTCTTT.

CDR3 coding DNA: TGTGCCAGTAGTACAGGGGGCGCAGGGGAGACCCAGTACTTC. Translation gives CASSTGGAGETQYF. V and J are TRBV19 and TRBJ2-5, with 8 bases fitting TRBD1. The V gene end was trimmed by 4 bases and the J gene end by 5 bases; junction bases not matched to a gene: 6. The CDR3 sequence is 14 residues long. Germline lookup yields CDR1 LNHDA and CDR2 SQIVND (reference sequence).

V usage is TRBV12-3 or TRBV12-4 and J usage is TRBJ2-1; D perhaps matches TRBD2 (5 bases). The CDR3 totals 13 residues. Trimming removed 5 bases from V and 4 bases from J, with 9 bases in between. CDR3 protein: CASSPDWYNEQFF. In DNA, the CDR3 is TGTGCCAGCAGTCCGGACTGGTACAATGAGCAGTTCTTC.

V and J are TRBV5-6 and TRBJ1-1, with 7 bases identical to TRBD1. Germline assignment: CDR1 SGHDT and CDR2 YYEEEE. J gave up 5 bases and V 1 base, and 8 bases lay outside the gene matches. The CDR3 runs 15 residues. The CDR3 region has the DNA TGTGCCAGCAGCTTGTTTAAGGGGGCAAATACTGAAGCTTTCTTT. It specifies CASSLFKGANTEAFF.

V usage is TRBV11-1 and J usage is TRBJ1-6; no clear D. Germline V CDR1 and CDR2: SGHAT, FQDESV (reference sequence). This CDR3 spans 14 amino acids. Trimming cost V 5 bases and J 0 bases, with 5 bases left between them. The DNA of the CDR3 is TGTGCCAGCAGCCTCCGCTCCTATAATTCACCCCTCCACTTT. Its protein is CASSLRSYNSPLHF.

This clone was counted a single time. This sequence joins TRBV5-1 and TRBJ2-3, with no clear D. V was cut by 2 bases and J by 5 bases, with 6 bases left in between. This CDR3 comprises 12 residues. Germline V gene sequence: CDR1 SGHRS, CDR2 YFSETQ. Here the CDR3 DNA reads TGCGCCAGCAGCTTTCAGTTAGATACGCAGTATTTT. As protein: CASSFQLDTQYF.

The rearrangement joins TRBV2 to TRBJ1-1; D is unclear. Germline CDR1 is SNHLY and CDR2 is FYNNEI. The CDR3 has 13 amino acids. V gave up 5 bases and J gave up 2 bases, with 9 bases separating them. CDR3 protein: CASSKTDNTEAFF. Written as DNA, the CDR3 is TGTGCCAGCAGTAAGACTGATAACACTGAAGCTTTCTTT.

The CDR3 is CASSPLSAGGILNSYNSPLHF. The CDR3 nucleotides are TGTGCCAGCTCACCACTGAGTGCGGGGGGAATCTTGAACTCCTATAATTCACCCCTCCACTTT. This chain joins TRBV18 and TRBJ1-6, with D possibly matching TRBD1 (5 bases). In germline, CDR1 is KGHSH, CDR2 LQKENI. The CDR3 has 21 residues. The V and J ends lost 1 base and 0 bases respectively, with 22 bases between them.